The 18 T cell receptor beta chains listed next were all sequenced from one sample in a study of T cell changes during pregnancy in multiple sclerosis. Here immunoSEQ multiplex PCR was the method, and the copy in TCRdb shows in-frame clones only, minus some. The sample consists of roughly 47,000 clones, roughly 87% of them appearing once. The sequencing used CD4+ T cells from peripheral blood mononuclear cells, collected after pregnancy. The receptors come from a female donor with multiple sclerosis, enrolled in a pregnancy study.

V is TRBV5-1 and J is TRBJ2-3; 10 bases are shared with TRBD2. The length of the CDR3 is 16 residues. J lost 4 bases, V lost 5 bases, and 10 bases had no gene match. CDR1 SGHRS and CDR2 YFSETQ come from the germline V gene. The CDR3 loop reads CASRFLAGVIADTQYF. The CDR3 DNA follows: TGCGCCAGCAGGTTCCTAGCGGGAGTTATCGCAGATACGCAGTATTTT.

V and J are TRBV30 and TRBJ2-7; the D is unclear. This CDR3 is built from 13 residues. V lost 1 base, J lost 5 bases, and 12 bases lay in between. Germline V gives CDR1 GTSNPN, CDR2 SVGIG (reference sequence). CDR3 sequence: CAWSGWVANEQYF. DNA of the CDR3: TGTGCCTGGAGTGGGTGGGTAGCCAACGAGCAGTACTTC.

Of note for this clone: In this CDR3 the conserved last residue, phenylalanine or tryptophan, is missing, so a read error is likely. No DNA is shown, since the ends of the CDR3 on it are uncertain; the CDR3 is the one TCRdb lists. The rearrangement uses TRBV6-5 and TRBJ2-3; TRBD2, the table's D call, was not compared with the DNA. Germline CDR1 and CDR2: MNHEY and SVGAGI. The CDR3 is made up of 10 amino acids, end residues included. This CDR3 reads CASSYQRGVS.

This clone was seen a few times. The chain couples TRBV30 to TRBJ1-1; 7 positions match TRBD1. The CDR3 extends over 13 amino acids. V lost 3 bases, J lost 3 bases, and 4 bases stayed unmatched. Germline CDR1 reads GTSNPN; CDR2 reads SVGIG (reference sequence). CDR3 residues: CAWRGDSYTEAFF. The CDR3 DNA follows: TGTGCCTGGAGGGGGGACAGCTACACTGAAGCTTTCTTT.

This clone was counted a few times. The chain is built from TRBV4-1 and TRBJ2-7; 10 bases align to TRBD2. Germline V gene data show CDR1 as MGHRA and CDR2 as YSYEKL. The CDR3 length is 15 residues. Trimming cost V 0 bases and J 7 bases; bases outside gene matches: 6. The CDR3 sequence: CASSQDGLAGVEQYF. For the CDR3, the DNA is TGCGCCAGCAGCCAAGATGGTCTAGCGGGAGTGGAGCAGTACTTC.

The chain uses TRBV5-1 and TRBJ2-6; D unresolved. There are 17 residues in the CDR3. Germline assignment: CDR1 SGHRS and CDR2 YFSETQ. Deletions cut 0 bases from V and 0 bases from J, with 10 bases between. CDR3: CASSLAVTYSGANVLTF. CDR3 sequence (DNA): TGCGCCAGCAGCTTGGCGGTGACATACTCTGGGGCCAACGTCCTGACTTTC.

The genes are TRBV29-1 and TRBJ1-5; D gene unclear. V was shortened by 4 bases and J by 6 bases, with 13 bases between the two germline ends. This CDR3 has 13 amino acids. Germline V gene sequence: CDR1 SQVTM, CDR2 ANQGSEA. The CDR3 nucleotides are TGCAGCGTTGGAGATTCTCCGAGTCAGCCCCAGCATTTT. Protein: CSVGDSPSQPQHF.

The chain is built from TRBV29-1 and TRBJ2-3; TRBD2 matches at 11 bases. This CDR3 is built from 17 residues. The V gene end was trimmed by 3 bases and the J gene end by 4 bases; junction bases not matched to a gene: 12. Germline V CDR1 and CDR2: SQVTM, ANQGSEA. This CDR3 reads CSVEVLAGGPGADTQYF. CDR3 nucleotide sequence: TGCAGCGTTGAGGTTCTAGCGGGAGGCCCGGGGGCAGATACGCAGTATTTT.

For the CDR3, the DNA is TGTGCCAGCAGTGCACCCCTCAGGTTCCCAAGCTACGAGCAGTACTTC. Encoded protein: CASSAPLRFPSYEQYF. V and J are TRBV6-1 and TRBJ2-7, with unresolved D. CDR1 and CDR2 (germline): MNHNS, SASEGT. Trimming left V 4 bases short and J 3 bases short, with 19 bases between. The CDR3 totals 16 residues.

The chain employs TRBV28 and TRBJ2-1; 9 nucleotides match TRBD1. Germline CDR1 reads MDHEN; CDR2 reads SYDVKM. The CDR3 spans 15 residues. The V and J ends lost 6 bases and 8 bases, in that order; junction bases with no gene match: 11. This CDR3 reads CASRNRDRVRDEQFF. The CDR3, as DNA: TGTGCCAGCAGGAACCGGGACAGGGTTAGGGATGAGCAGTTCTTC.

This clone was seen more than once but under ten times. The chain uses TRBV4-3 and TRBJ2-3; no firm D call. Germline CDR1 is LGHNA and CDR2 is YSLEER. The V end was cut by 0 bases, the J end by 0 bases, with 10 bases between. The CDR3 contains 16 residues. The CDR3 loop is CASSQDWASSTDTQYF. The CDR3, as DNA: TGCGCCAGCAGCCAAGATTGGGCGTCTAGCACAGATACGCAGTATTTT.

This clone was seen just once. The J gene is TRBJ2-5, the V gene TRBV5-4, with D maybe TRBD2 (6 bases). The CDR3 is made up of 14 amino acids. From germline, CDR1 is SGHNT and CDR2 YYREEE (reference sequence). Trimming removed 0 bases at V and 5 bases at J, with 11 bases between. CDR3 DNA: TGTGCCAGCAGCTTGGTGGGGGGAACGGAGACCCAGTACTTC. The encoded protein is CASSLVGGTETQYF.

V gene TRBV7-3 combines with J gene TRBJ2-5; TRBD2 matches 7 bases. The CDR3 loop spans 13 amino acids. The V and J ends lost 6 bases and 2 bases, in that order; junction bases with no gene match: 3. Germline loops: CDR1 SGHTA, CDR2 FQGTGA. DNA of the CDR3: TGTGCCAGCAGTCGACTAGCTCAAGAGACCCAGTACTTC. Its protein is CASSRLAQETQYF.

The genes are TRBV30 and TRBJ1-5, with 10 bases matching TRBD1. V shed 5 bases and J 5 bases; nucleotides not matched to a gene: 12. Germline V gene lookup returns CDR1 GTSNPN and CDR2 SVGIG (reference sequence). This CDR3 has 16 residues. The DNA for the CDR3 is TGTGCCTGGGACCCGGGACAGGGGCTCGGCCATCAGCCCCAGCATTTT. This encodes CAWDPGQGLGHQPQHF.

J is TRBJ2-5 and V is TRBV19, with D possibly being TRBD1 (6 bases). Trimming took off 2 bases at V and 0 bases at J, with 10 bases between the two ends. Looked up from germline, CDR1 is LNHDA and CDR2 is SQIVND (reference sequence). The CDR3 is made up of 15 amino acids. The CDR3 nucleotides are TGTGCCAGTAGTATACGGGCAGGGGACCAAGAGACCCAGTACTTC. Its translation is CASSIRAGDQETQYF.

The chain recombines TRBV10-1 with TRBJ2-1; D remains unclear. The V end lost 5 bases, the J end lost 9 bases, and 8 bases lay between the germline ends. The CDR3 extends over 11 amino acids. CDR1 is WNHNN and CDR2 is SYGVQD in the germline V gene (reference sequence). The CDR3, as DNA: TGCGCCAGCAGTAACAATTTTGAGCAGTTCTTC. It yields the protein CASSNNFEQFF.

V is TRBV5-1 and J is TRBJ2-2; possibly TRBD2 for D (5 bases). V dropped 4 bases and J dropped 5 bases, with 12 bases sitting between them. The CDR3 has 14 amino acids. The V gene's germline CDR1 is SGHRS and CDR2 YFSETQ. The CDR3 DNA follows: TGCGCCAGCAGCCTACCTGGCGGGACCGGGGAGCTGTTTTTT. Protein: CASSLPGGTGELFF. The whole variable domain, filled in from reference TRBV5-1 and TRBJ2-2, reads KAGVTQTPRYLIKTRGQQVTLSCSPISGHRSVSWYQQTPGQGLQFLFEYFSETQRNKGNFPGRFSGRQFSNSRSEMNVSTLELGDSALYLCASSLPGGTGELFFGEGSRLTVL.

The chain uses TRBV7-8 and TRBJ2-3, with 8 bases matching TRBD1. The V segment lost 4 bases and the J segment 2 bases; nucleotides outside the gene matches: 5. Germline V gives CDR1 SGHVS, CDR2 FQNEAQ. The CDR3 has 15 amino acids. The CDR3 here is CASSWRDRNTDTQYF. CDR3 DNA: TGTGCCAGCAGCTGGCGGGACAGGAACACAGATACGCAGTATTTT.